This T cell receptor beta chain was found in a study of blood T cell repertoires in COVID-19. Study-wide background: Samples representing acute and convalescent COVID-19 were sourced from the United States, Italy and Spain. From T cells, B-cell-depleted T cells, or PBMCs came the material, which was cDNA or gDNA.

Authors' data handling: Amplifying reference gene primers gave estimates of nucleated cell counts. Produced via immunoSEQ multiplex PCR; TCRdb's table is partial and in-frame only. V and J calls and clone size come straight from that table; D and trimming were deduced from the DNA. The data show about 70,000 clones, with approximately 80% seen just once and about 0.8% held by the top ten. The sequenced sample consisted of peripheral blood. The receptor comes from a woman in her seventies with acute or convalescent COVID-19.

DNA of the CDR3: TGTGCCAGCTCACCTTCCGGGGGGTTGAACACCGGGGAGCTGTTTTTT. Translation: CASSPSGGLNTGELFF. V gene TRBV18 combines with J gene TRBJ2-2; 7 bases map to TRBD2. This CDR3 spans 16 amino acids. Germline V gene sequence: CDR1 KGHSH, CDR2 LQKENI. The trim removed 3 bases at V and 1 base at J, leaving 5 bases unmatched.